This T cell receptor (beta chain) was sequenced for a study of monozygotic twins with inflammatory bowel disease. Study-wide results and caveats: IBD-affected twins scored below their healthy co-twins in TCRbeta diversity (inverse Simpson).

Each CDR3 protein gets one entry in TCRdb, which reprocessed the 5' RACE reads and gives no DNA. In total, the table holds some 450,000 distinct CDR3 sequences. The CDR3 covers 15 residues. CDR1 and CDR2 (germline): SGHRS, YFSETQ. On this clonotype itself: Its antigen is unknown.

Sequenced sample: blood. This receptor was obtained from a human donor with ulcerative colitis or Crohn's disease, or a healthy co-twin of an affected twin (not recorded which). The J gene is TRBJ2-5, the V gene TRBV5-1; without DNA, the TCRdb call of TRBD1 cannot be checked. The CDR3: CASSVFRAAKETQYF.